The T cell receptor (beta chain) under discussion was sequenced for a study of blood T cell repertoires in COVID-19. On the study more broadly: Donors in the United States, Italy and Spain gave samples during acute or convalescent COVID-19. In each case, the material was cDNA or gDNA derived from T cells, B-cell-depleted T cells, or PBMCs.

Germline loops: CDR1 LGHDT, CDR2 YNNKEL (reference sequence). The V and J ends lost 1 base and 4 bases respectively, with 14 bases between them. The CDR3 is 15 residues long. In the original processing: Cell counts per sample came from amplifying reference gene primers. Profiling relied on immunoSEQ multiplex PCR, and the TCRdb table lists in-frame clones only, not all of them. The V and J calls and clone size were taken over from that table, and D and trimming were inferred from the DNA. The sample has about 68,000 clones; almost 85% are singletons. J is TRBJ2-7 and V is TRBV3-1 (or the pseudogene TRBV3-2); weak D call: TRBD2 (5 bases). Sequences were obtained from peripheral blood. This receptor was taken from a man in his fifties with acute or convalescent COVID-19. The chain's CDR3 is CASSQGMVRGYEQYF. The CDR3 nucleotides are TGTGCCAGCAGCCAAGGGATGGTACGGGGATACGAGCAGTACTTC.